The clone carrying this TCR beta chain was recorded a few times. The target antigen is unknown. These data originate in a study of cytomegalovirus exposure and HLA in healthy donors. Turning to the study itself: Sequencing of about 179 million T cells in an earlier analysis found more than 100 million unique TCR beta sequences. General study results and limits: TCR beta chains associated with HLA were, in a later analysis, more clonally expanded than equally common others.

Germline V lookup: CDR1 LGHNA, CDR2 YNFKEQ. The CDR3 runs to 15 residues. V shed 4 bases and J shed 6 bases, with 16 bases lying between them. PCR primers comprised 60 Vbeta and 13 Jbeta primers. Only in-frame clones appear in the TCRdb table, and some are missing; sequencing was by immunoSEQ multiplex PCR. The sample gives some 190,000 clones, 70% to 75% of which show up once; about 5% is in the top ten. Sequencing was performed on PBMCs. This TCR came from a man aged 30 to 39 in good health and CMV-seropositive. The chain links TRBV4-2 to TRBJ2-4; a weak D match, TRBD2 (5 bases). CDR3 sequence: CASSPARGAGNIQYF. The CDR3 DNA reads TGTGCCAGCAGCCCAGCTCGGGGAGCCGGAAACATTCAGTACTTC.